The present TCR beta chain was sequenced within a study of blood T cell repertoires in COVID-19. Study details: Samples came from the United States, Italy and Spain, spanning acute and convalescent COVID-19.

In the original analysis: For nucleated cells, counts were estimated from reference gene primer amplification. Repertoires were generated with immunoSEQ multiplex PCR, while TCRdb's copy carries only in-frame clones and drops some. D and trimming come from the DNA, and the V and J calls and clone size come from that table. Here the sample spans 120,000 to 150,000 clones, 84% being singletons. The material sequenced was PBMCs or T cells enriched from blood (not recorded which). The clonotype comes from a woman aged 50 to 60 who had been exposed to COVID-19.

As DNA, the CDR3 is TGTGCCAGCAGCGTTGCACTAGCGGGGGGAACCGGGGAGCTGTTTTTT. Its translation is CASSVALAGGTGELFF. The chain joins TRBV9 to TRBJ2-2, with 12 bases lining up with TRBD2. V trimming: 2 bases; J trimming: 5 bases; junction bases outside the gene matches: 4. The CDR3 covers 16 residues. The V gene's germline CDR1 is SGDLS and CDR2 YYNGEE.